The TCR beta chain described here comes from a study of CXCR3-negative and CXCR3-positive naive CD8 T cells. Whole-study findings and limits: TRB CDR3s were more hydrophobic in CXCR3-positive than in CXCR3-negative naive cells. In both naive subsets diversity was comparably high, whereas memory CD8+ cells showed much lower diversity. Naive CXCR3-positive and CXCR3-negative cells shared TRBV-TRBJ usage; memory cells diverged.

CDR3 length: 17 amino acids. As concerns this clonotype: Antigen unknown.

It was by 5' RACE with UMI labels that the TRB cDNA libraries were prepared. TCRdb reprocessed the 5' RACE reads; each CDR3 protein has one entry and no DNA is given. The clone table shows some 130,000 distinct CDR3 sequences, with the ten largest holding 0.5% to 0.6%. The sorting of each CD8+ T cell subset was done in triplicate, at over 250,000 cells each. Naive CD8+ T cells carried a CD45RO-CCR7+CD27+CD95- phenotype. The sequencing sample was made of naive CXCR3+ CD8+ T cells from blood. The subset: CD45RO-CCR7+CD27+CD95- naive CD8+ T cells expressing CXCR3 (TNR3+). This chain links TRBV21-1 with TRBJ2-7; TCRdb proposes TRBD1, but this gene call is untestable without DNA. TRBV21-1 is a pseudogene segment. This TCR derives from a human donor in good health. Some clones in this sample may be carry-over from other donors' samples. The CDR3 sequence: CASSKKERDRSSYEQYF.